The rows below give T cell receptor beta chains drawn from one sample of a study of blood T cell repertoires in COVID-19. TCRdb's table, derived via immunoSEQ multiplex PCR, lists solely in-frame clones and lacks some. The table includes some 200,000 clones, under 90% detected once. Sequenced: PBMCs or T cells enriched from blood (not recorded which). The receptors derive from a woman aged 45-65 years with acute COVID-19. The CDR3 runs from the conserved cysteine through the conserved F or W. The D gene is left open where the match is weak. Where a row states a size, it is once, few, many or the class of an expanded clone; other rows omit it.

-	TRBV28	TRBD1	TRBJ1-3	TGTGCCAGCAGTTTTGTCCCGGGACAGGGTCGAGACACCATATATTTT	CASSFVPGQGRDTIYF
few	TRBV6-5	-	TRBJ2-7	TGTGCCAGCAGTTACCAGGGCTACGAGCAGTACTTC	CASSYQGYEQYF
-	TRBV6-5	-	TRBJ1-1	TGTGCCAGCAGACTAAAGAGTGAAGCTTTCTTT	CASRLKSEAFF
-	TRBV19	TRBD1	TRBJ1-1	TGTGCCAGTACTCAAGGACAGGCGCAAGCTTTCTTT	CASTQGQAQAFF
-	TRBV7-2	-	TRBJ2-7	TGTGCCAGCAGCTTCGTGGGAGCAGATACCTACGAGCAGTACTTC	CASSFVGADTYEQYF
-	TRBV24-1	-	TRBJ2-2	TGTGCCACCAGCGTTAACACCGGGGAGCTGTTTTTT	CATSVNTGELFF
-	TRBV6-4	TRBD1	TRBJ1-5	TGTGCCAGCAGGTCTAACAAACCAGACAGGGCAAACAATCAGCCCCAGCATTTT	CASRSNKPDRANNQPQHF
-	TRBV7-9	TRBD1	TRBJ1-1	TGTGCCAGCAGAAAACAGGGGACGAACACTGAAGCTTTCTTT	CASRKQGTNTEAFF
-	TRBV4-3	TRBD2	TRBJ2-1	TGCGCCAGCAGCCAAGATGAGGCGGGAGCCCCCGTACACAATGAGCAGTTCTTC	CASSQDEAGAPVHNEQFF
few	TRBV19	TRBD2	TRBJ2-1	TGTGCCAGTAGAGCTAGCGGGAGGGCCCAGGAGCAGTTCTTC	CASRASGRAQEQFF
-	TRBV11-3	TRBD1	TRBJ2-7	TGTGCCAGCAGCTCCGGACAGGGCAGCTACGAGCAGTACTTC	CASSSGQGSYEQYF
-	TRBV29-1	TRBD1	TRBJ2-7	TGCAGCGCCACTTTGACAGGGTCAAGCTACGAGCAGTACTTC	CSATLTGSSYEQYF
-	TRBV7-2	-	TRBJ2-7	TGTGCCAGCACCCCACAGGCTTGGGGTACCTACGAGCAGTACTTC	CASTPQAWGTYEQYF
-	TRBV10-1	TRBD2	TRBJ2-1	TGCGCCAGCAGTGACCTTACTAGCGGGCGCCCAATGAAGCAGTTCTTC	CASSDLTSGRPMKQFF
-	TRBV4-3	-	TRBJ2-6	TGCGCCAGCAGCCAACGGGTAGGGAGCTCTGGGGCCAACGTCCTGACTTTC	CASSQRVGSSGANVLTF
-	TRBV4-1	TRBD1	TRBJ1-2	TGCGCCAGCAGCCAAGATCCCCAGGGGGCTGTGGGCTACACCTTC	CASSQDPQGAVGYTF
-	TRBV6-6	TRBD2	TRBJ2-7	TGTGCCAGCAGTCACATGGGACTAGCGGGAGATAACGAGCAGTACTTC	CASSHMGLAGDNEQYF
-	TRBV4-3	TRBD1	TRBJ1-1	TGCGCCAGCAGCCAAGATCCCCCCCACAGGGGGAACACTGAAGCTTTCTTT	CASSQDPPHRGNTEAFF
-	TRBV3-1/TRBV3-2	-	TRBJ2-5	TGTGCCAGCAGCCAGGTAGGCGCCCAGGCACTGGAGACCCAGTACTTC	CASSQVGAQALETQYF
-	TRBV29-1	TRBD1	TRBJ1-1	TGCAGCGTTGAAAGGACAGGAGTAACACCTGAAGCTTTCTTT	CSVERTGVTPEAFF
-	TRBV11-2	-	TRBJ1-2	TGTGCCAGCAGCTTACCGCTGGACAGAATGAATGGCTACACCTTC	CASSLPLDRMNGYTF
-	TRBV4-3	-	TRBJ1-3	TGCGCCAGCAGCCAAGATCGAACGGTGTCCTCTGGAAACACCATATATTTT	CASSQDRTVSSGNTIYF
-	TRBV7-8	-	TRBJ1-3	TGTGCCAGCAGCTTAGACAGGTCATCTGGAAACACCATATATTTT	CASSLDRSSGNTIYF
-	TRBV5-4	-	TRBJ1-2	TGTGCCAGCAGCTTTGATTCGGGATCTGCTAACTATGGCTACACCTTC	CASSFDSGSANYGYTF
once	TRBV28	TRBD2	TRBJ2-3	TGTGCCAGCAGTTCCCCCTCCAGCGGGGATAGCACAGATACGCAGTATTTT	CASSSPSSGDSTDTQYF
-	TRBV6-1	-	TRBJ1-6	TGTGCCAGCAGTGAAGCGAACAGGAATTCACCCCTCCACTTT	CASSEANRNSPLHF
once	TRBV5-1	TRBD1	TRBJ2-5	TGCGCCAGCAGCCTACGGGACAGCCCTCAAGAGACCCAGTACTTC	CASSLRDSPQETQYF
-	TRBV7-6	-	TRBJ2-5	TGTGCCAGCAGCCCTGCCGGGTTAGGCAGAGAGACCCAGTACTTC	CASSPAGLGRETQYF
-	TRBV27	TRBD2	TRBJ2-7	TGTGCCAGCAGTTTAAACGGCGGGAGGGCCTCCGGGCAGTACTTC	CASSLNGGRASGQYF
-	TRBV28	TRBD2	TRBJ2-3	TGTGCCAGCAGCCGCCTTACTTCTAGCGGGGGGGCAAGAGATACGCAGTATTTT	CASSRLTSSGGARDTQYF
-	TRBV19	TRBD1	TRBJ2-7	TGTGCCAGTAGTGACAGGGGGAAAACCTACGAGCAGTACTTC	CASSDRGKTYEQYF
-	TRBV3-1/TRBV3-2	TRBD1	TRBJ1-2	TGTGCCAGCAGCCCGGGACAGGGACCCTATGGCTACACCTTC	CASSPGQGPYGYTF
-	TRBV14	TRBD2	TRBJ2-3	TGTGCCAGCAGCCTCCTTGGACTAGCCACCCCAGTTACGCAGTATTTT	CASSLLGLATPVTQYF
-	TRBV11-2	TRBD2	TRBJ2-7	TGTGCCAGCAGCGTCGGGACTAGCGGGACATACGAGCAGTACTTC	CASSVGTSGTYEQYF
-	TRBV4-2	TRBD2	TRBJ2-3	TGTGCCAGCAGCCCTCCGGGACTAGCTCGATATACGCAGTATTTT	CASSPPGLARYTQYF
-	TRBV7-2	-	TRBJ2-7	TGTGCCAGCAGCCCCTATTCCTACGAGCAGTACTTC	CASSPYSYEQYF
-	TRBV5-5	-	TRBJ1-3	TGTGCCAGCAGCTGGGGCGGAGGAAACACCATATATTTT	CASSWGGGNTIYF
-	TRBV15	-	TRBJ1-2	TGTGCCACCAGCAGAGATCTTAGGGAGAACTATGGCTACACCTTC	CATSRDLRENYGYTF
-	TRBV30	-	TRBJ1-2	TGTGCCTGGGGTCAACCTAATGGCTACACCTTC	CAWGQPNGYTF
-	TRBV7-2	TRBD1	TRBJ1-6	TGTGCCAGCAGCCCCCACAGGGGGGGGGTCTCACCCCTCCACTTT	CASSPHRGGVSPLHF
-	TRBV7-9	TRBD1	TRBJ2-5	TGTGCCAGCAGCCACTGGATGGGACAGCAAGAGACCCAGTACTTC	CASSHWMGQQETQYF
few	TRBV4-3	TRBD1	TRBJ1-4	TGCGCCAGCAGAGGACAGGGGCGTGCAGAAAAACTGTTTTTT	CASRGQGRAEKLFF
-	TRBV5-4	-	TRBJ2-5	TGTGCCAGCAGCTTTAAAGGGGGAGGGGAGACCCAGTACTTC	CASSFKGGGETQYF
few	TRBV28	-	TRBJ1-2	TGTGCCAGCACACCTGGGCAGGGTTTAGGGGGCTACACCTTC	CASTPGQGLGGYTF
-	TRBV12-3/TRBV12-4	-	TRBJ1-2	TGTGCCAGCAGTTTCGTGGGCGGCTACACCTTC	CASSFVGGYTF
-	TRBV7-2	-	TRBJ2-2	TGTGCCAGCAGCCCCCCCCCGGGGGGCGGCGGGGAGCTGTTTTTT	CASSPPPGGGGELFF
-	TRBV5-4	-	TRBJ2-3	TGTGCCAGCAGCCACCCGGGATTAACAGATACGCAGTATTTT	CASSHPGLTDTQYF
-	TRBV12-3/TRBV12-4	-	TRBJ2-7	TGTGCCAGCAGTTTTTTAACAGGGAGTGAGCAGTACTTC	CASSFLTGSEQYF
-	TRBV18	TRBD1	TRBJ2-6	TGTGCCAGCTCACCCGGACAGGGGACTGGGGCCAACGTCCTGACTTTC	CASSPGQGTGANVLTF
-	TRBV7-2	TRBD2	TRBJ2-7	TGTGCCAGCAGCCTAATCCCTAGCGGGGGTACCTACGAGCAGTACTTC	CASSLIPSGGTYEQYF
-	TRBV3-1/TRBV3-2	-	TRBJ2-1	TGTGCCAGCAGCCGAGGTAGAGCGGAGAAGCAGTTCTTC	CASSRGRAEKQFF
-	TRBV28	TRBD2	TRBJ2-3	TGTGCCAGCAGTTTAACCGGGGGGGCCCCAGATACGCAGTATTTT	CASSLTGGAPDTQYF
once	TRBV27	TRBD1	TRBJ1-5	TGTGCCAGCAGTCCCGCTAACCCCGAGACAGGGTCCTTCAATCAGCCCCAGCATTTT	CASSPANPETGSFNQPQHF